The next 31 T cell receptor beta chains were all read from a single sample in a study of radiation and T cells in renal cell carcinoma. Time point here: blood 4 weeks post-SBRT, at nephrectomy. This sample's treatment: 15 Gy SBRT to primary tumor, nephrectomy 4 weeks later. Clones were read by immunoSEQ multiplex PCR, and TCRdb kept only the in-frame ones, dropping some. The table has some 97,000 clones, 84% seen once. The input for sequencing was blood, taken from a patient whose treatment included radiotherapy and nephrectomy. These receptors were taken from a man aged 55-75 years with renal cell carcinoma.

This chain uses TRBV18 with TRBJ1-2, with D possibly matching TRBD1 (5 bases). V was cut by 2 bases and J by 5 bases, with 9 bases left in between. Germline-derived CDR1 and CDR2 are KGHSH and LQKENI. The CDR3 covers 13 residues. DNA of the CDR3: TGTGCCAGCTCACCAACCCAGGGTTATGGCTACACCTTC. It yields the protein CASSPTQGYGYTF.

The chain carries TRBV19 and TRBJ2-1; 12 nucleotides line up with TRBD2. The V segment lost 6 bases and the J segment 5 bases; nucleotides outside the gene matches: 8. The CDR3 has 16 residues. In germline, CDR1 is LNHDA, CDR2 SQIVND (reference sequence). The CDR3 region has the DNA TGTGCCAGTAGCGGACTAGCGGGACTGCCCCACAATGAGCAGTTCTTC. Encoded protein: CASSGLAGLPHNEQFF.

The chain has TRBV6-1 and TRBJ1-4, with a possible D match to TRBD1 (5 bases). CDR1 is MNHNS and CDR2 is SASEGT in the germline V gene. The CDR3 has 15 residues. V gave up 0 bases and J gave up 7 bases, with 12 bases separating them. CDR3 residues: CASSEASGTGEKLFF. CDR3 bases: TGTGCCAGCAGTGAAGCATCCGGGACCGGTGAAAAACTGTTTTTT.

The chain couples TRBV28 to TRBJ1-2; D is perhaps TRBD1 (5 bases). V shed 7 bases and J shed 8 bases, with 17 bases lying between them. CDR1 and CDR2 (germline): MDHEN, SYDVKM. CDR3 length equals 13 residues. The CDR3 sequence is CASTPDPGLGYTF. The CDR3, as DNA: TGTGCCAGCACTCCCGACCCGGGGCTGGGCTACACCTTC.

This clone was seen only once. The genes are TRBV25-1 and TRBJ1-3, with D hard to call. This CDR3 region has 11 residues. The germline gives CDR1 MGHDK, CDR2 SYGVNS. Trimming removed 3 bases from V and 5 bases from J, with 2 bases in between. DNA for the CDR3: TGTGCCAGCAGTGACAGAAACACCATATATTTT. Protein sequence: CASSDRNTIYF.

The genes are TRBV7-8 and TRBJ2-7; 9 bases align to TRBD2. CDR1 and CDR2 from the germline V gene are SGHVS and FQNEAQ. Trimming at V came to 1 base and at J to 3 bases, leaving 4 bases not matched to a gene. CDR3 length: 15 residues. Here the CDR3 DNA reads TGTGCCAGCAGCTTAGAGCTAGCGGGAATCTACGAGCAGTACTTC. It is translated as CASSLELAGIYEQYF. Supplemented by reference TRBV7-8 and TRBJ2-7, the full variable domain reads GAGVSQSPRYKVAKRGQDVALRCDPISGHVSLFWYQQALGQGPEFLTYFQNEAQLDKSGLPSDRFFAERPEGSVSTLKIQRTQQEDSAVYLCASSLELAGIYEQYFGPGTRLTVT.

J is TRBJ2-1 and V is TRBV14, with 14 nucleotides matching TRBD2. Germline CDR1 is SGHDN and CDR2 is FVKESK. The CDR3 consists of 18 residues. The V segment lost 0 bases and the J segment 9 bases; nucleotides outside the gene matches: 10. For the CDR3, the DNA is TGTGCCAGCAGCCAAGATGGGGGACTAGCGGGAGAAAAATCTGAGCAGTTCTTC. It is translated as CASSQDGGLAGEKSEQFF.

The rearrangement uses TRBV4-2 and TRBJ1-5; maybe TRBD1 (5 bases). V lost 0 bases and J lost 3, with 9 bases in between. Per germline, CDR1 LGHNA and CDR2 YNFKEQ. This CDR3 region has 15 residues. The CDR3 coding sequence is TGTGCCAGCAGCCAAGAGCCGGGGACCAATCAGCCCCAGCATTTT. Translating it yields CASSQEPGTNQPQHF.

This clone turned up a few times. V is TRBV6-6 and J is TRBJ2-7; 9 bases are shared with TRBD2. Germline CDR1 reads MNHNY; CDR2 reads SVGAGI (reference sequence). V was pared by 10 bases and J by 3 bases, with 10 bases of the junction left unmatched. The CDR3 is 14 amino acids. The CDR3 bases are TGTGCCACGGGGGGACTAGCAACTATCTACGAGCAGTACTTC. This codes for CATGGLATIYEQYF.

The chain employs TRBV27 and TRBJ2-7; 7 nucleotides align to TRBD1. The CDR3 spans 15 residues. Germline V CDR1 and CDR2: MNHEY, SMNVEV (reference sequence). V trimming: 5 bases; J trimming: 2 bases; junction bases outside the gene matches: 9. CDR3: CASSPTTGDPYEQYF. The CDR3 coding sequence is TGTGCCAGCAGTCCTACAACAGGGGACCCCTACGAGCAGTACTTC.

This sequence joins TRBV7-3 and TRBJ2-7; the D gene is possibly TRBD2 (5 bases). Germline-derived CDR1 and CDR2 are SGHTA and FQGTGA. The CDR3 covers 14 residues. The V end was cut by 0 bases, the J end by 0 bases, with 6 bases between. The CDR3 loop reads CASSLTGSSYEQYF. The DNA for the CDR3 is TGTGCCAGCAGCTTAACGGGGAGCTCCTACGAGCAGTACTTC.

V and J are TRBV11-3 and TRBJ2-2; 9 bases agree with TRBD2. The J segment lost 5 bases and the V segment lost 5 bases, leaving 6 bases of the junction unmatched. CDR3 length: 15 amino acids. CDR1 is SGHNT and CDR2 is YENEEA in the germline V gene. Here the CDR3 DNA reads TGTGCCAGCAGCCCCCGCGGGAGGGGAACCGGGGAGCTGTTTTTT. Protein product: CASSPRGRGTGELFF. Complete variable domain (other parts from reference TRBV11-3 and TRBJ2-2): EAGVVQSPRYKIIEKKQPVAFWCNPISGHNTLYWYLQNLGQGPELLIRYENEEAVDDSQLPKDRFSAERLKGVDSTLKIQPAELGDSAVYLCASSPRGRGTGELFFGEGSRLTVL.

V gene TRBV19 combines with J gene TRBJ1-5, with 7 bases aligning to TRBD1. V dropped 2 bases and J dropped 6; count of bases not matched to a gene: 7. Germline V CDR1 and CDR2: LNHDA, SQIVND (reference sequence). The CDR3 loop spans 15 amino acids. The CDR3 DNA sequence: TGTGCCAGTAGTATAAAAGGGGGCAGTTTTCAGCCCCAGCATTTT. Translated, it gives CASSIKGGSFQPQHF.

J is TRBJ2-2 and V is TRBV19, with 8 bases aligning to TRBD1. J lost 3 bases, V lost 5 bases, and 2 bases had no gene match. Germline-derived CDR1 and CDR2 are LNHDA and SQIVND (reference sequence). The CDR3 extends over 14 amino acids. CDR3 in amino acids: CASSLTGDTGELFF. Here the CDR3 DNA reads TGTGCCAGTAGTCTGACAGGGGACACCGGGGAGCTGTTTTTT.

The chain joins TRBV27 to TRBJ2-1, with TRBD2 matching 10 bases. Germline V gene lookup returns CDR1 MNHEY and CDR2 SMNVEV (reference sequence). The CDR3 runs to 15 residues. After removal of 2 bases from V and 7 bases from J, the junction contained 5 bases not matched to a gene. DNA for the CDR3: TGTGCCAGCAGTTTACTCCCTAGCGGGGGTAATGAGCAGTTCTTC. Residues: CASSLLPSGGNEQFF.

This clone has only one observation. The J gene is TRBJ2-5, the V gene TRBV29-1; D might be TRBD1 (5 bases). The germline gives CDR1 SQVTM, CDR2 ANQGSEA. Trimming took 4 bases from V and 0 from J, leaving 9 bases between them. There are 13 residues in the CDR3. CDR3 nucleotide sequence: TGCAGCGTTGGGCCAGGGAACCAAGAGACCCAGTACTTC. Amino acids: CSVGPGNQETQYF.

The V and J genes are TRBV5-1 and TRBJ2-7; unclear D gene. V was trimmed by 0 bases and J by 0 bases, leaving 13 bases between them. CDR1 and CDR2 from the germline V gene are SGHRS and YFSETQ. The CDR3 sequence is 16 residues long. CDR3 DNA sequence: TGCGCCAGCAGCTTGGCCGGAAGTAGTGACTCCTACGAGCAGTACTTC. Translating gives CASSLAGSSDSYEQYF.

The chain recombines TRBV7-2 with TRBJ2-4; TRBD1 aligns across 7 bases. The ends lost 2 bases at V and 10 bases at J; junction bases unmatched: 5. In germline, CDR1 is SGHTA, CDR2 FQGNSA. The CDR3 spans 13 residues. DNA for the CDR3: TGTGCCAGCAGCTTAACACGGGACAGAATTCAGTACTTC. Its protein product is CASSLTRDRIQYF.

The CDR3 loop reads CASSWPLRDSRNTGELFF. The CDR3 DNA reads as TGCGCCAGCAGCTGGCCCCTCCGGGACAGCCGAAACACCGGGGAGCTGTTTTTT. The chain uses TRBV5-1 and TRBJ2-2; 7 nucleotides align to TRBD1. The CDR3 extends over 18 amino acids. With V trimmed by 3 bases and J by 2 bases, 13 bases remained unmatched. Germline V gives CDR1 SGHRS, CDR2 YFSETQ.

The chain recombines TRBV7-7 with TRBJ2-5, with TRBD1 matching over 8 bases. Per germline, CDR1 SSHAT and CDR2 FNYEAQ (reference sequence). The CDR3 is 13 residues long. The trim removed 5 bases at V and 5 bases at J, leaving 4 bases unmatched. The CDR3 sequence: CASSPDRDETQYF. The CDR3 region has the DNA TGTGCCAGCAGCCCGGACAGGGATGAGACCCAGTACTTC.

The rearrangement joins TRBV18 to TRBJ1-1, with a tentative D call TRBD1 (5 bases). The CDR3 is 13 amino acids. Trimming left V 2 bases short and J 11 bases short, with 15 bases between. Germline-derived CDR1 and CDR2 are KGHSH and LQKENI. The CDR3 DNA follows: TGTGCCAGCTCACCAAGTGACAGCCGGGGGGCTTTCTTT. Translating it yields CASSPSDSRGAFF.

This clone was seen just once. The chain has TRBV27 and TRBJ1-5; maybe TRBD1 (6 bases). CDR1 and CDR2 (germline): MNHEY, SMNVEV (reference sequence). Between the trimmed V and J ends, which lost 0 bases and 6 bases, there was a span of 9 bases. CDR3 length: 14 residues. CDR3 coding DNA: TGTGCCAGCAGTTTATCGGCAGGGGTTCAGCCCCAGCATTTT. It translates to CASSLSAGVQPQHF.

The rearrangement uses TRBV5-6 and TRBJ2-1, with D possibly being TRBD2 (6 bases). Trimming took off 8 bases at V and 6 bases at J, with 18 bases between the two ends. Germline assignment: CDR1 SGHDT and CDR2 YYEEEE. The CDR3 consists of 14 residues. CDR3 region: CASKGLARANEQFF. The CDR3, as DNA: TGTGCCAGTAAGGGGCTAGCGAGGGCCAATGAGCAGTTCTTC.

The count of this clone is one. V gene TRBV5-4 combines with J gene TRBJ2-7; 7 bases match TRBD2. The CDR3 is 16 residues long. V trimming: 4 bases; J trimming: 0 bases; junction bases outside the gene matches: 10. Germline V gene sequence: CDR1 SGHNT, CDR2 YYREEE (reference sequence). The CDR3 region has the DNA TGTGCCAGCAGCCCCCCGGGGGAGCGGGGCTCCTACGAGCAGTACTTC. It translates to CASSPPGERGSYEQYF.

V usage is TRBV15 and J usage is TRBJ2-7, with D unresolved. Germline lookup yields CDR1 LNHNV and CDR2 YYDKDF (reference sequence). The CDR3 covers 14 residues. V gave up 1 base and J gave up 2 bases, with 9 bases separating them. The CDR3 spells CATSRAFRTYEQYF. CDR3 nucleotides: TGTGCCACCAGCAGAGCGTTCAGGACCTACGAGCAGTACTTC.

The rearrangement joins TRBV7-2 to TRBJ2-1; tentative D call: TRBD2 (5 bases). Germline CDR1 and CDR2: SGHTA and FQGNSA. Trimming stripped 3 bases from V and 6 bases from J, with 12 bases between. The CDR3 totals 14 residues. In DNA, the CDR3 is TGTGCCAGCAGCTTCGGACTTTTGGGCAATGAGCAGTTCTTC. Amino acid sequence: CASSFGLLGNEQFF.

V and J are TRBV27 and TRBJ2-7, with TRBD2 matching 10 bases. With V trimmed by 3 bases and J by 6 bases, 11 bases remained unmatched. The length of the CDR3 is 16 residues. From germline, CDR1 is MNHEY and CDR2 SMNVEV (reference sequence). CDR3 sequence (DNA): TGTGCCAGCAGTTTTTGGGCTAGCGGGAGTTTGTTCGAGCAGTACTTC. The encoded protein is CASSFWASGSLFEQYF.

The CDR3 region is CASSQEAVSPSYEQYF. CDR3 bases: TGCGCCAGCAGCCAAGAGGCGGTCAGCCCCTCCTACGAGCAGTACTTC. The J gene is TRBJ2-7, the V gene TRBV4-1; D unclear. The CDR3 consists of 16 residues. V lost 0 bases, J lost 0 bases, and 12 bases lay in between. Looked up from germline, CDR1 is MGHRA and CDR2 is YSYEKL.

This chain uses TRBV6-1 with TRBJ2-3, with TRBD2 identical over 7 bases. The junction had 11 bases not matched to a gene; V was cut back by 4 bases and J by 7 bases. The germline CDR1 and CDR2 sequences are MNHNS and SASEGT. The CDR3 spans 15 residues. CDR3 in DNA: TGTGCCAGCAGTGGGCTCTGGGCGGGAGTAAATACGCAGTATTTT. Translated, it gives CASSGLWAGVNTQYF.

The chain employs TRBV7-7 and TRBJ2-3; the D gene is possibly TRBD2 (6 bases). The germline V and J ends were trimmed by 1 base and 1 base, with 9 bases remaining between them. The CDR3 length is 15 residues. Per the germline V gene, CDR1 is SSHAT and CDR2 is FNYEAQ (reference sequence). CDR3 bases: TGTGCCAGCAGCTTAGGAGGCGGGGGCACAGATACGCAGTATTTT. This sequence encodes CASSLGGGGTDTQYF.

The rearrangement uses TRBV19 and TRBJ2-7; 8 nucleotides align to TRBD2. Germline CDR1 and CDR2: LNHDA and SQIVND (reference sequence). Trimming removed 5 bases from V and 1 base from J; junction bases left unmatched: 7. This CDR3 is 15 amino acids long. The CDR3 protein is CASSPVRGGSYEQYF. The DNA of the CDR3 is TGTGCCAGTAGTCCAGTCCGGGGGGGGTCCTACGAGCAGTACTTC.